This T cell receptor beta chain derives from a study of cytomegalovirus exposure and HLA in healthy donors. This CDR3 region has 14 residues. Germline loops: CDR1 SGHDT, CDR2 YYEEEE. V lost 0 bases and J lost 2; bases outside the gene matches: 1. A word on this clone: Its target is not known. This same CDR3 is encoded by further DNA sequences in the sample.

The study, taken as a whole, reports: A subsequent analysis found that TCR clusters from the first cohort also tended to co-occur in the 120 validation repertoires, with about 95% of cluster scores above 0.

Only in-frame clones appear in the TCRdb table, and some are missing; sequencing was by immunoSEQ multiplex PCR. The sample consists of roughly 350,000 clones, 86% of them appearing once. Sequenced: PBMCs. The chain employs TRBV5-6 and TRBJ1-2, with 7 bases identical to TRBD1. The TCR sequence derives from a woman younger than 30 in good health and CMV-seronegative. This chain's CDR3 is CASSLGQGNYGYTF. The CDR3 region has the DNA TGTGCCAGCAGCTTGGGACAGGGCAACTATGGCTACACCTTC.